This passage covers 12 T cell receptor beta chains from one sample sequenced in a study of chemoradiotherapy in HPV16-positive cancers. Clones were sequenced by immunoSEQ multiplex PCR, and TCRdb holds only the in-frame ones, with some missing. Here the sample spans about 8,200 clones, 60% to 80% being singletons. The sample in question was tumor tissue, obtained from a patient who underwent chemoradiotherapy. Receptor source: a human donor with HPV-associated anogenital cancer.

This chain joins TRBV7-7 and TRBJ2-5, with D possibly being TRBD1 (7 bases). The CDR3 contains 15 residues. V was trimmed by 3 bases and J by 2 bases, leaving 13 bases between them. Germline loops: CDR1 SSHAT, CDR2 FNYEAQ (reference sequence). DNA for the CDR3: TGTGCCAGCAGCTTGGGGCAGGGGGGACAAGAGACCCAGTACTTC. Translation gives CASSLGQGGQETQYF.

The CDR3 nucleotides read TGTGCCAGCAGCTTACCTCATTCCAGTAGCAATCAGCCCCAGCATTTT. It specifies CASSLPHSSSNQPQHF. The chain carries TRBV7-2 and TRBJ1-5; D is unresolved. Germline CDR1 reads SGHTA; CDR2 reads FQGNSA. The CDR3 loop spans 16 amino acids. Trimming left V 2 bases short and J 0 bases short, with 11 bases between.

This chain joins TRBV5-4 and TRBJ2-1; perhaps TRBD2 as D (6 bases). The CDR3 spans 12 residues. CDR1 SGHNT and CDR2 YYREEE come from the germline V gene (reference sequence). Trimming shortened V by 4 bases and J by 5 bases, and 7 bases separated the two germline ends. The CDR3 reads CASSRLDNEQFF. The CDR3 DNA is TGTGCCAGCAGCCGACTAGACAATGAGCAGTTCTTC.

The gene calls are TRBV5-1 and TRBJ1-4, with 7 bases identical to TRBD1. CDR3 length: 14 amino acids. Germline V CDR1 and CDR2: SGHRS, YFSETQ. Trimming took 0 bases from V and 5 from J; bases not matched to a gene: 1. The CDR3 sequence is CASSLGQGNEKLFF. CDR3 coding DNA: TGCGCCAGCAGCTTGGGACAGGGAAATGAAAAACTGTTTTTT.

This clone appeared a few times. J is TRBJ1-2 and V is TRBV7-9, with D unresolved. V was shortened by 1 base and J by 8 bases, with 11 bases between the two germline ends. Germline V CDR1 and CDR2: SEHNR, FQNEAQ (reference sequence). CDR3 size: 13 residues. CDR3 amino acids: CASSLDPARGYTF. DNA of the CDR3: TGTGCCAGCAGCTTAGACCCCGCCAGGGGCTACACCTTC.

About this clone: The junction departs from the called germline gene at one end, perhaps through a read error. The J gene is TRBJ2-7, the V gene TRBV28; perhaps D is TRBD1 or TRBD2 (5 bases each). The CDR3 covers 13 residues. In germline, CDR1 is MDHEN, CDR2 SYDVKM. CDR3 nucleotide sequence: TGTGCCAGCAGCTTATACTCGGGGCGGGAGCAGTACTTC. It specifies CASSLYSGREQYF.

The chain links TRBV7-2 to TRBJ2-1; 7 nucleotides align to TRBD1. Germline CDR1 reads SGHTA; CDR2 reads FQGNSA. The junction had 2 bases not matched to a gene; V was cut back by 1 base and J by 2 bases. The CDR3 is 15 residues long. The CDR3 sequence: CASSLGGGTYNEQFF. The DNA of the CDR3 is TGTGCCAGCAGCTTAGGAGGGGGCACCTACAATGAGCAGTTCTTC. Based on the CDR3 plus reference TRBV7-2 and TRBJ2-1, the full variable domain is GAGVSQSPSNKVTEKGKDVELRCDPISGHTALYWYRQSLGQGLEFLIYFQGNSAPDKSGLPSDRFSAERTGGSVSTLTIQRTQQEDSAVYLCASSLGGGTYNEQFFGPGTRLTVL.

This chain connects TRBV11-2 to TRBJ2-1; weak D call: TRBD1 (6 bases). The V end lost 2 bases, the J end lost 5 bases, and 13 bases lay between the germline ends. This CDR3 contains 15 residues. CDR1 is SGHAT, CDR2 FQNNGV, per germline. The CDR3 is CASSLTYGQNNEQFF. CDR3 nucleotide sequence: TGTGCCAGCAGCTTAACCTATGGACAGAACAATGAGCAGTTCTTC.

This chain uses TRBV14 with TRBJ2-3; D gene uncertain. From germline, CDR1 is SGHDN and CDR2 FVKESK. The CDR3 has 12 residues. Trimming took off 4 bases at V and 4 bases at J, with 6 bases between the two ends. The CDR3 DNA is TGTGCCAGCAGCCTCGGACCAGATACGCAGTATTTT. It codes for CASSLGPDTQYF.

The J gene is TRBJ2-1, the V gene TRBV6-1; D is ambiguous. The germline CDR1 and CDR2 sequences are MNHNS and SASEGT. This CDR3 spans 15 amino acids. Trimming left V 2 bases short and J 0 bases short, with 8 bases between. Here the CDR3 reads CASSERGSSYNEQFF. The CDR3 DNA reads as TGTGCCAGCAGTGAAAGAGGAAGCTCCTACAATGAGCAGTTCTTC.

This clone appeared once. The chain couples TRBV18 to TRBJ1-2, with 7 bases that match TRBD1. This CDR3 has 14 residues. Germline CDR1 reads KGHSH; CDR2 reads LQKENI. The V gene end was trimmed by 3 bases and the J gene end by 2 bases; junction bases not matched to a gene: 3. The CDR3 DNA follows: TGTGCCAGCTCACCCCAACAGGGGAACTATGGCTACACCTTC. It specifies CASSPQQGNYGYTF.

The rearrangement uses TRBV19 and TRBJ2-3, with a weak D call TRBD2 (5 bases). Trimming cost V 4 bases and J 3 bases, with 17 bases left between them. From germline, CDR1 is LNHDA and CDR2 SQIVND (reference sequence). CDR3 length: 16 amino acids. CDR3 DNA sequence: TGTGCCAGTAGTACCGGATGGGCGGGCATAACAGATACGCAGTATTTT. It codes for CASSTGWAGITDTQYF.